The TCR beta chain under discussion was sequenced for a study of identical twins. CDR1 SGHRS and CDR2 YFSETQ come from the germline V gene. The length of the CDR3 is 15 residues. The ends were cut back, 3 bases at V and 4 bases at J, with 15 bases in the middle. TCRdb called the 5' RACE reads again in MiXCR, with one record for every CDR3 protein. This table has about 470,000 distinct CDR3 sequences, 20% to 25% appearing once. These same records also appear under a second study, on T cells expressing NK-cell markers.

The sequencing input was CD4+ T cells sorted from blood. This clonotype originated in a woman in her late teens or twenties in good health. The genes are TRBV5-1 and TRBJ2-3, with TRBD1 as a possible D gene (5 bases). The CDR3 DNA follows: TGCGCCAGCAGCTGGGCGGCAGGGATGTCAGATACGCAGTATTTT. Its translation is CASSWAAGMSDTQYF.